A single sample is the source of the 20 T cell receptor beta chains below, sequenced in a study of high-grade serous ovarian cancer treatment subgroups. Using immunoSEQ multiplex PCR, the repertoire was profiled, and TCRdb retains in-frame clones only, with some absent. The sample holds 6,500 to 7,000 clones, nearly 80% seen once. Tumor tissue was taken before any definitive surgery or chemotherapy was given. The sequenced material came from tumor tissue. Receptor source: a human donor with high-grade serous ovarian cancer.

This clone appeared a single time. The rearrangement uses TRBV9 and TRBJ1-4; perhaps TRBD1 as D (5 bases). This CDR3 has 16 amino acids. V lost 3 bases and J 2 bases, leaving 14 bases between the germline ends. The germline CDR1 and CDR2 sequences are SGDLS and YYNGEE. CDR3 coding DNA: TGTGCCAGCAGCGCCGGGGCCGGGGGGACTAATGAAAAACTGTTTTTT. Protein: CASSAGAGGTNEKLFF.

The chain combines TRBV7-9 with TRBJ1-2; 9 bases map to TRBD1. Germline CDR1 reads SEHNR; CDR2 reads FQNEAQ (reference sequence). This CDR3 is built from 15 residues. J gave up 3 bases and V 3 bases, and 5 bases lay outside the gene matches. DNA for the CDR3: TGTGCCAGCAGCTTTTGGGACAGGGTAGACTATGGCTACACCTTC. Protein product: CASSFWDRVDYGYTF. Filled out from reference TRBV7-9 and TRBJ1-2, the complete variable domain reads DTGVSQNPRHKITKRGQNVTFRCDPISEHNRLYWYRQTLGQGPEFLTYFQNEAQLEKSRLLSDRFSAERPKGSFSTLEIQRTEQGDSAMYLCASSFWDRVDYGYTFGSGTRLTVV.

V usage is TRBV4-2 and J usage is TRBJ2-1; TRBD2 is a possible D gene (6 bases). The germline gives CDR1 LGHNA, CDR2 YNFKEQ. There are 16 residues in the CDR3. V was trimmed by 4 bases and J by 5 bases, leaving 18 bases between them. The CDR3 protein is CASSLRLDPSNNEQFF. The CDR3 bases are TGTGCCAGCAGCCTGAGACTAGATCCCTCGAACAATGAGCAGTTCTTC.

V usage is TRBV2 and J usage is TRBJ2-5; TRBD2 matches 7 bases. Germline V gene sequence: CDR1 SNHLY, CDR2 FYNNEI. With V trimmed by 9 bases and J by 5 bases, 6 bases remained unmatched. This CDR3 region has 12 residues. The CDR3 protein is CASLDSGETQYF. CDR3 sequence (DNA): TGTGCCAGTCTTGATAGCGGGGAGACCCAGTACTTC.

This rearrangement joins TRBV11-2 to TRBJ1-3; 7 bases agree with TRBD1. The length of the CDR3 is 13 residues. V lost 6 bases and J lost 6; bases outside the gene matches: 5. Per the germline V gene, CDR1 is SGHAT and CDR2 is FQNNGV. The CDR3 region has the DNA TGTGCCAGCAGTTTAACAGGGGCAAACACCATATATTTT. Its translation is CASSLTGANTIYF.

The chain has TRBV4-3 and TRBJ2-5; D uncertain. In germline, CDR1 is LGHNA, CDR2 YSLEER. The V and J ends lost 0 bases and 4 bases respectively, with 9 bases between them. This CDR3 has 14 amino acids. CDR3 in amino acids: CASSQEGTRETQYF. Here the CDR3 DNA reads TGCGCCAGCAGCCAAGAGGGTACGAGAGAGACCCAGTACTTC.

The CDR3: CAWSIGGDQYF. As DNA, the CDR3 is TGTGCCTGGAGTATTGGGGGGGACCAGTACTTC. V is TRBV30 and J is TRBJ2-5, with 7 bases identical to TRBD2. CDR3 length: 11 amino acids. J was trimmed by 10 bases and V by 2 bases; bases with no gene match: 4. The germline V gene encodes CDR1 GTSNPN and CDR2 SVGIG (reference sequence).

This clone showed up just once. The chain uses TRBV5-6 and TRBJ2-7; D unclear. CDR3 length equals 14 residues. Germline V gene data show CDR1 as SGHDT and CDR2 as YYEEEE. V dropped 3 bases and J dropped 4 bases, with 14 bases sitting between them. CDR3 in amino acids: CASSSVLTAYEQYF. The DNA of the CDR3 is TGTGCCAGCAGCTCAGTTCTGACCGCTTACGAGCAGTACTTC.

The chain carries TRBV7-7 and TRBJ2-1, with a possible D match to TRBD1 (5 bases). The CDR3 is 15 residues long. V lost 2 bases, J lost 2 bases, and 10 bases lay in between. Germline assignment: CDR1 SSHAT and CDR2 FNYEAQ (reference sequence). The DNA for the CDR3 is TGTGCCAGCAGCTTATCGCCGACAGCCTACAATGAGCAGTTCTTC. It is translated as CASSLSPTAYNEQFF.

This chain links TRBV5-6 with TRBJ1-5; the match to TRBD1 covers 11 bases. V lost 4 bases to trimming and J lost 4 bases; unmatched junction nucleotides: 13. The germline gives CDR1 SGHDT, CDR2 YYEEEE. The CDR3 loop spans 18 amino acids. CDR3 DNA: TGTGCCAGCAGCCTCTCTCCGGGACAGGGGGGATTAAATCAGCCCCAGCATTTT. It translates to CASSLSPGQGGLNQPQHF.

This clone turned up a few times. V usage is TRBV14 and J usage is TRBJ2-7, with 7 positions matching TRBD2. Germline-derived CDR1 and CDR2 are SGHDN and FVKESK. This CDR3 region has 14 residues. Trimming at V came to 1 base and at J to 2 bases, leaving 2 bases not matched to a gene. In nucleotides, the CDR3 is TGTGCCAGCAGCCAAGGACGGGGGGCCTACGAGCAGTACTTC. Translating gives CASSQGRGAYEQYF.

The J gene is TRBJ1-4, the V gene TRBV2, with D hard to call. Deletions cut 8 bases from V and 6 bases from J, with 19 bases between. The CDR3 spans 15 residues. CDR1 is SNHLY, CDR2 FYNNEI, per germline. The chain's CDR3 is CASRRALHRDEKLFF. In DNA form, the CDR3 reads TGTGCCAGCCGAAGGGCCCTCCACCGGGATGAAAAACTGTTTTTT.

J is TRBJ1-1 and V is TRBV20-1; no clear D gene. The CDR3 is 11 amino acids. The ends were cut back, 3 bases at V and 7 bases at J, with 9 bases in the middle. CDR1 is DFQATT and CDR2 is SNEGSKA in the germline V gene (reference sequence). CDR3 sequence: CSARNSHEAFF. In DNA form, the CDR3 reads TGCAGTGCTAGGAACAGCCATGAAGCTTTCTTT.

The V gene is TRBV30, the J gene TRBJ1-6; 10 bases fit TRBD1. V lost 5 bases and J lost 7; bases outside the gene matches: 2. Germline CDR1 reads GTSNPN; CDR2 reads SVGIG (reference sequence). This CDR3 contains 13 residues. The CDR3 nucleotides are TGTGCCTGGTTGGGACAGGGGAATTCACCCCTCCACTTT. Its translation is CAWLGQGNSPLHF.

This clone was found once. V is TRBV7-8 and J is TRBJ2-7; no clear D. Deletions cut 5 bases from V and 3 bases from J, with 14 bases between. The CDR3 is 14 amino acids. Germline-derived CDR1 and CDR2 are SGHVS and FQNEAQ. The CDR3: CASSPYGSFYEQYF. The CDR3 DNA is TGTGCCAGCAGCCCTTATGGGTCTTTCTACGAGCAGTACTTC.

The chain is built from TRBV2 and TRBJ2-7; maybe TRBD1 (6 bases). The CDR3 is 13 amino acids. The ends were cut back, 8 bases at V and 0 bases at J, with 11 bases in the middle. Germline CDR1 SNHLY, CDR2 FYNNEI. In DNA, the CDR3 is TGTGCCAGCGGCCCGACAGGCTCCTACGAGCAGTACTTC. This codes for CASGPTGSYEQYF.

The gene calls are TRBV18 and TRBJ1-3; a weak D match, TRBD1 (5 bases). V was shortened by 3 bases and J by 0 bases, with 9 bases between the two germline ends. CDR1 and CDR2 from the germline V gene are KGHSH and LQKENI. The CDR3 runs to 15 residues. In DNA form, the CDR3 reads TGTGCCAGCTCACCTTGGGGGGACTCTGGAAACACCATATATTTT. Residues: CASSPWGDSGNTIYF.

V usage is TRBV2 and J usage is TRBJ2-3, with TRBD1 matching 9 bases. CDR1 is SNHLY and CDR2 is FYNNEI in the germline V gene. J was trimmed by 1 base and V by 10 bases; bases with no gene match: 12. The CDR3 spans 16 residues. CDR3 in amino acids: CATEATGGFGTDTQYF. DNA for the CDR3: TGTGCCACAGAAGCGACAGGGGGTTTTGGCACAGATACGCAGTATTTT.

The CDR3: CSVDGGSDKLFF. CDR3 coding DNA: TGCAGCGTTGACGGGGGTTCGGACAAACTGTTTTTT. The J gene is TRBJ1-4, the V gene TRBV29-1, with a possible D match to TRBD1 (5 bases). This CDR3 is built from 12 residues. CDR1 and CDR2 (germline): SQVTM, ANQGSEA. Trimming took 3 bases from V and 11 from J, leaving 13 bases between them.

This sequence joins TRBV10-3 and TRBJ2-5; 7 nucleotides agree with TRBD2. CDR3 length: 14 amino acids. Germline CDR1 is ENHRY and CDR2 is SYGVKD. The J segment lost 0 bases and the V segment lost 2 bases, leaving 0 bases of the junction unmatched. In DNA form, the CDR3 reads TGTGCCATCAGTGAGGGACTAGACCAAGAGACCCAGTACTTC. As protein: CAISEGLDQETQYF.